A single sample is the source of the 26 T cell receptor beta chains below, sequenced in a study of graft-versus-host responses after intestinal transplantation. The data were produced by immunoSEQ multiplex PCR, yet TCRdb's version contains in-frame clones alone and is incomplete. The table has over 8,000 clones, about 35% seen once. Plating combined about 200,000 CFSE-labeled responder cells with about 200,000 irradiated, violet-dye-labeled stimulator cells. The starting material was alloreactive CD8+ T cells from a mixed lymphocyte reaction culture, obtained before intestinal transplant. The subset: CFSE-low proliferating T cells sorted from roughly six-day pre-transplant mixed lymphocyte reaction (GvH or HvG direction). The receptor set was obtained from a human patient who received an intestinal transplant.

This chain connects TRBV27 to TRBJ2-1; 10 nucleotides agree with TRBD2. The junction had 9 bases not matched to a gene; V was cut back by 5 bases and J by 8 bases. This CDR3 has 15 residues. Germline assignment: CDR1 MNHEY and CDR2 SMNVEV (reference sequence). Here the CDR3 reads CASSLQRGGGDEQFF. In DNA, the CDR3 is TGTGCCAGCAGTCTCCAGCGGGGGGGCGGCGATGAGCAGTTCTTC.

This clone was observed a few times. The CDR3: CASSVQGFYGYTF. DNA of the CDR3: TGCGCCAGCAGCGTACAGGGTTTCTATGGCTACACCTTC. The chain uses TRBV5-1 and TRBJ1-2; possibly TRBD1 for D (6 bases). V lost 4 bases and J lost 4, with 11 bases in between. This CDR3 spans 13 amino acids. CDR1 and CDR2 from the germline V gene are SGHRS and YFSETQ.

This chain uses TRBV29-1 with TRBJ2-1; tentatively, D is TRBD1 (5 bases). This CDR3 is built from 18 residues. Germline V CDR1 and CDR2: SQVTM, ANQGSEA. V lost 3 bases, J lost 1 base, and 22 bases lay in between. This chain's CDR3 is CSVDHFRVGLWSYNEQFF. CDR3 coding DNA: TGCAGCGTTGACCACTTCAGGGTAGGGCTTTGGTCCTACAATGAGCAGTTCTTC.

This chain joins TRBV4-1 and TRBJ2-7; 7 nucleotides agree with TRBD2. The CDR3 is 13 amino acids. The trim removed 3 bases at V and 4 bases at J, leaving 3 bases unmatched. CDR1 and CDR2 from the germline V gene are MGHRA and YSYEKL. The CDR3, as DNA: TGCGCCAGCAGCCAGTGGGGGGGGTACGAGCAGTACTTC. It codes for CASSQWGGYEQYF.

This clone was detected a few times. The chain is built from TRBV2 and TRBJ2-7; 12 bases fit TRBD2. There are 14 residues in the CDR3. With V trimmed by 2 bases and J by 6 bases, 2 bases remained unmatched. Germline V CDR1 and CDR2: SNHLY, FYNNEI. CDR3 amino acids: CASSESSGRVEQYF. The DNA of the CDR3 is TGTGCCAGCAGTGAATCTAGCGGGAGGGTCGAGCAGTACTTC.

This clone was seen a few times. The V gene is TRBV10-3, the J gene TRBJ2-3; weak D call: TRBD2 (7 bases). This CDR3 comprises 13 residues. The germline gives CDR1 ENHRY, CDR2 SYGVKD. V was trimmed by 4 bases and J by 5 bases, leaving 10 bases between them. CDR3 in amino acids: CAISAGGLDTQYF. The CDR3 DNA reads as TGTGCCATCAGTGCGGGGGGCCTAGATACGCAGTATTTT.

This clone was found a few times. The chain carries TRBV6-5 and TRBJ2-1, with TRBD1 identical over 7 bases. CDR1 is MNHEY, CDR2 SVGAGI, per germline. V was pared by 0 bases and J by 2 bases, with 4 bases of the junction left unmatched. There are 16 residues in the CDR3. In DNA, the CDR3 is TGTGCCAGCAGTTACTCTTTCCAGGGGGCCTACAATGAGCAGTTCTTC. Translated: CASSYSFQGAYNEQFF.

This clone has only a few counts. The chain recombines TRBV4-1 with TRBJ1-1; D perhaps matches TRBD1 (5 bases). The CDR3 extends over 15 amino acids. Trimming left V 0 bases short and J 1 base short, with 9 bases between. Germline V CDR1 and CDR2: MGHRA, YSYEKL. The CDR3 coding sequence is TGCGCCAGCAGCCAAGAGGGGGGGAGGAACACTGAAGCTTTCTTT. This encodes CASSQEGGRNTEAFF.

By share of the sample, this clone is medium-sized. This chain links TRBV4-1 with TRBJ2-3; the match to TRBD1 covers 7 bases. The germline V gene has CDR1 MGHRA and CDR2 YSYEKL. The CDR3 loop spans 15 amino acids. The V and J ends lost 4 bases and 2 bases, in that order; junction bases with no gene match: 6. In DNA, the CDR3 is TGCGCCAGCAGCCTGAACGACAGGGCCACAGATACGCAGTATTTT. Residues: CASSLNDRATDTQYF.

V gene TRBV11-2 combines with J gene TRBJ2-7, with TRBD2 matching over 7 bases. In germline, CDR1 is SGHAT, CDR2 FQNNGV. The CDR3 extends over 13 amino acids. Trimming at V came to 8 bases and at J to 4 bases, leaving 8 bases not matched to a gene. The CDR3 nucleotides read TGTGCCAGCGGGCTCGGGAGGCGTTACGAGCAGTACTTC. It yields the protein CASGLGRRYEQYF.

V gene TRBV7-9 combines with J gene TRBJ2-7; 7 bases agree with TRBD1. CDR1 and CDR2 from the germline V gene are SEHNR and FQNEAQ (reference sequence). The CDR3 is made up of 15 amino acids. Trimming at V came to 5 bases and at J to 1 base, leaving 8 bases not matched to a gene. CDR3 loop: CASSPEDRSSYEQYF. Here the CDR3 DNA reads TGTGCCAGCAGCCCTGAGGACAGGTCATCCTACGAGCAGTACTTC.

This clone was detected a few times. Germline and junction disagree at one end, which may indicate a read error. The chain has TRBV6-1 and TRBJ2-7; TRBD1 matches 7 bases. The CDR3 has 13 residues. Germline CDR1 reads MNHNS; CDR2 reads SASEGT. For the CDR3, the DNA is TGCGCCACCCGGGCAGGGGGTTTCTACGAGCAGTACTTC. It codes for CATRAGGFYEQYF.

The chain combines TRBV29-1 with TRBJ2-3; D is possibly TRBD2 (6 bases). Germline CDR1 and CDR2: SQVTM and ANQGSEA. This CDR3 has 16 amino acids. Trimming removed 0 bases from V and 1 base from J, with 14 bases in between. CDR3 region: CSVEDTGGIRTDTQYF. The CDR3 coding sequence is TGCAGCGTTGAAGATACGGGCGGGATCCGCACAGATACGCAGTATTTT.

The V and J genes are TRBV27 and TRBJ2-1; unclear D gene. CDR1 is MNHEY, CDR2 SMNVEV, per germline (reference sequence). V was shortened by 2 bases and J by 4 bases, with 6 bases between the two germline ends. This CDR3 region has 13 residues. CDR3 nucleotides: TGTGCCAGCAGTTTAGCCGGGTACAATGAGCAGTTCTTC. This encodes CASSLAGYNEQFF.

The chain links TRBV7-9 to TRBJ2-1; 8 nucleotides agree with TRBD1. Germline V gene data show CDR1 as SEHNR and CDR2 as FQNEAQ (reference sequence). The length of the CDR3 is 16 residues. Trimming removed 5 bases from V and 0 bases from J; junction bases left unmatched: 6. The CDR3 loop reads CASSGRTGFSYNEQFF. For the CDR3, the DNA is TGTGCCAGCAGCGGGAGGACAGGGTTCTCCTACAATGAGCAGTTCTTC.

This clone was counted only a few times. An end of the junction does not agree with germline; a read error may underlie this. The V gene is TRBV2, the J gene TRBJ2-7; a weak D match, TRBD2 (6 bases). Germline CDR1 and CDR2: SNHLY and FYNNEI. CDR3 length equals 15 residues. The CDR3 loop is CASSEPRTISHEQYF. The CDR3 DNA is TGTGCCAGCAGTGAACCGAGGACTATCTCCCACGAGCAGTACTTC.

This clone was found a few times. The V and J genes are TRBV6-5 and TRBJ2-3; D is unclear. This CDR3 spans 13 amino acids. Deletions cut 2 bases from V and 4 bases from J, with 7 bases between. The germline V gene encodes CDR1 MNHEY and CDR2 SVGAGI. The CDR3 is CASSYLVPDTQYF. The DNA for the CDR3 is TGTGCCAGCAGTTACCTAGTTCCAGATACGCAGTATTTT.

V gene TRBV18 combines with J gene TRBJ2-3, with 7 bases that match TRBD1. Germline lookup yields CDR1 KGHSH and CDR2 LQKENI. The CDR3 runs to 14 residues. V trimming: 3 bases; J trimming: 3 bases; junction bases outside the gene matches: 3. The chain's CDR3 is CASSPSRGTDTQYF. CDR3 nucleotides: TGTGCCAGCTCACCCTCCAGGGGGACAGATACGCAGTATTTT.

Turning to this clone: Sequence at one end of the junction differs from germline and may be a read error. The CDR3 DNA reads as TGTGCCAGCAGCTTAGGAGGACAGGGGAGCTTC. Translating gives CASSLGGQGSF. The genes are TRBV11-2 and TRBJ1-2, with 9 nucleotides matching TRBD1. The CDR3 covers 11 residues. CDR1 and CDR2 (germline): SGHAT, FQNNGV.

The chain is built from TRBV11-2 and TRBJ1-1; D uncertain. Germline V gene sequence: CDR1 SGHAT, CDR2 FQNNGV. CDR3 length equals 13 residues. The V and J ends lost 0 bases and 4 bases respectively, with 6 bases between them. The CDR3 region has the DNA TGTGCCAGCAGCTTAGAGAGGTTCACTGAAGCTTTCTTT. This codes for CASSLERFTEAFF.

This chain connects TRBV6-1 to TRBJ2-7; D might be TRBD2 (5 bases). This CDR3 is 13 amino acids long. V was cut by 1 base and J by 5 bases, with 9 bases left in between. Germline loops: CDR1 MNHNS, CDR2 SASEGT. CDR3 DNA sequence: TGTGCCAGCAGTGAAGGGGAGACGGACGAGCAGTACTTC. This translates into CASSEGETDEQYF.

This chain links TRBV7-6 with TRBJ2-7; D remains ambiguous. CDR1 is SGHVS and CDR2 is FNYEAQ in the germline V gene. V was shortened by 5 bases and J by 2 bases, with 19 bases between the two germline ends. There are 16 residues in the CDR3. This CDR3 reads CASSPTSSRPPYEQYF. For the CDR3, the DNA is TGTGCCAGCAGCCCTACATCATCTAGGCCGCCCTACGAGCAGTACTTC.

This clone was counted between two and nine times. Here the CDR3 reads CASSLSRQGHEQYF. The CDR3 DNA is TGTGCCAGCAGTTTATCTCGACAGGGCCACGAGCAGTACTTC. J is TRBJ2-7 and V is TRBV27; 7 bases agree with TRBD1. Per the germline V gene, CDR1 is MNHEY and CDR2 is SMNVEV (reference sequence). The CDR3 runs to 14 residues. V dropped 0 bases and J dropped 5; count of bases not matched to a gene: 4.

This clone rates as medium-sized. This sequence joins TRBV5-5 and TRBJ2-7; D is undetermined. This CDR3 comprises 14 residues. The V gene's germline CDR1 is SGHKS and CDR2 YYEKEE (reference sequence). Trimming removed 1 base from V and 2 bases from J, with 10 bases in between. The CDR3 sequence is CASSLWAGAYEQYF. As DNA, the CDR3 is TGTGCCAGCAGCTTGTGGGCAGGCGCCTACGAGCAGTACTTC.

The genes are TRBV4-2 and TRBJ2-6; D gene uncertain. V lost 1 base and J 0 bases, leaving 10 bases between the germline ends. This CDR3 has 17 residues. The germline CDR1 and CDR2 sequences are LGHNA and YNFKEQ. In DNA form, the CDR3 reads TGTGCCAGCAGCCAAGGCGGTAGCCACTCTGGGGCCAACGTCCTGACTTTC. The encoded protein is CASSQGGSHSGANVLTF.

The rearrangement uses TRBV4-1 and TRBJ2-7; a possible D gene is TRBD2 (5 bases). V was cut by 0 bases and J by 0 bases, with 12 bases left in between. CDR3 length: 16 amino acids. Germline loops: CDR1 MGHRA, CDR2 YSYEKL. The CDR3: CASSQDPPTSSYEQYF. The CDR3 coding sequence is TGCGCCAGCAGCCAAGATCCGCCAACTAGCTCCTACGAGCAGTACTTC.